Reported below is one TCR beta chain. Produced via immunoSEQ multiplex PCR; TCRdb's table is partial and in-frame only. This table holds approximately 290,000 clones, 75% to 95% found once. The sample originates from a study of blood T cell repertoires in COVID-19. Across the study: Nucleic acid was either cDNA or gDNA, and it came from T cells, B-cell-depleted T cells, or PBMCs.

The cohort comprised adults aged about 18 to 100 years residing in 20 to 30 US areas. Assignments of participants to cohorts depended upon their own reported clinical history. Cohort 3 recovery required two negative PCRs, clearance, or symptom resolution. The sequence came from a woman aged 30 to 39 who had recovered from COVID-19. Specimen: PBMCs or T cells enriched from blood (not recorded which).

The CDR3 here is CASSRGSTDTQYF. The CDR3 DNA follows: TGTGCCAGCAGCCGCGGTAGCACAGATACGCAGTATTTT. The chain combines TRBV7-3 with TRBJ2-3, with D unresolved. The V end was cut by 5 bases, the J end by 0 bases, with 6 bases between. CDR3 size: 13 residues. Germline V gene lookup returns CDR1 SGHTA and CDR2 FQGTGA.